These 27 T cell receptor beta chains were all obtained from the same sample, sequenced in a study of cytomegalovirus exposure and HLA in healthy donors. The PCR made use of 60 Vbeta and 13 Jbeta primers. Here immunoSEQ multiplex PCR was the method, and the copy in TCRdb shows in-frame clones only, minus some. Among roughly 160,000 clones, 73% were seen once, and the ten largest hold about 5%. The sequenced sample consisted of PBMCs. These receptor sequences come from a woman between 18 and 29 years old in good health and CMV-seropositive.

The rearrangement joins TRBV2 to TRBJ1-5; 7 bases align to TRBD1. The CDR3 spans 14 residues. CDR1 and CDR2 from the germline V gene are SNHLY and FYNNEI. With V trimmed by 3 bases and J by 2 bases, 1 base remained unmatched. The CDR3 sequence: CASSDDRGNQPQHF. The CDR3 DNA reads as TGTGCCAGCAGTGACGACAGGGGCAATCAGCCCCAGCATTTT.

This chain connects TRBV7-2 to TRBJ1-2; weak D call: TRBD1 (6 bases). The V and J ends lost 5 bases and 2 bases respectively, with 15 bases between them. The CDR3 is 15 amino acids. In germline, CDR1 is SGHTA, CDR2 FQGNSA. CDR3 DNA: TGTGCCAGCAGCCAAGTACTAACAGGGAACTATGGCTACACCTTC. Encoded protein: CASSQVLTGNYGYTF.

This chain joins TRBV5-1 and TRBJ2-5; 11 positions match TRBD2. The CDR3 consists of 17 residues. CDR1 is SGHRS and CDR2 is YFSETQ in the germline V gene. V gave up 2 bases and J gave up 4 bases; unmatched junction bases: 10. The CDR3 is CASSLDFSGGASETQYF. CDR3 DNA sequence: TGCGCCAGCAGCTTAGATTTTAGCGGGGGGGCGTCAGAGACCCAGTACTTC.

This chain links TRBV5-6 with TRBJ1-1; possibly TRBD1 for D (5 bases). Between the trimmed V and J ends, which lost 4 bases and 1 base, there was a span of 11 bases. Germline V lookup: CDR1 SGHDT, CDR2 YYEEEE. The CDR3 is 14 residues long. CDR3 sequence (DNA): TGTGCCAGCAGCCTCCCGACAGAGAACACTGAAGCTTTCTTT. Translated, it gives CASSLPTENTEAFF.

The V gene is TRBV19, the J gene TRBJ2-7; tentative D call: TRBD1 (5 bases). This CDR3 spans 13 amino acids. The germline V gene has CDR1 LNHDA and CDR2 SQIVND (reference sequence). V lost 5 bases and J lost 6, with 14 bases in between. The CDR3 DNA follows: TGTGCCAGTAGTCGGGCAGGGAAGAGCGAGCAGTACTTC. Amino acids: CASSRAGKSEQYF. Variable domain in full (rest from reference TRBV19 and TRBJ2-7): DGGITQSPKYLFRKEGQNVTLSCEQNLNHDAMYWYRQDPGQGLRLIYYSQIVNDFQKGDIAEGYSVSREKKESFPLTVTSAQKNPTAFYLCASSRAGKSEQYFGPGTRLTVT.

This chain joins TRBV6-1 and TRBJ1-1, with D possibly being TRBD1 (6 bases). The CDR3 runs to 15 residues. Germline V gene lookup returns CDR1 MNHNS and CDR2 SASEGT. Trimming left V 5 bases short and J 6 bases short, with 19 bases between. The CDR3 loop reads CASSSQGGHLSEAFF. The CDR3 DNA sequence: TGTGCCAGCAGTTCCCAAGGGGGACACCTTTCTGAAGCTTTCTTT.

The chain couples TRBV19 to TRBJ2-5, with D tentatively TRBD2 (7 bases). This CDR3 contains 14 residues. V dropped 6 bases and J dropped 5 bases, with 16 bases sitting between them. Germline V gene data show CDR1 as LNHDA and CDR2 as SQIVND (reference sequence). The CDR3 bases are TGTGCCAGTAGGCTAGCACAGGGAGGGGAGACCCAGTACTTC. Protein sequence: CASRLAQGGETQYF.

The rearrangement uses TRBV5-4 and TRBJ2-1, with TRBD2 matching 8 bases. The CDR3 runs 13 residues. The J segment lost 8 bases and the V segment lost 4 bases, leaving 5 bases of the junction unmatched. Germline lookup yields CDR1 SGHNT and CDR2 YYREEE (reference sequence). CDR3 amino acids: CASSIGLAHEQFF. CDR3 coding DNA: TGTGCCAGCAGCATCGGACTAGCCCATGAGCAGTTCTTC.

The chain links TRBV7-9 to TRBJ2-5, with TRBD2 matching over 9 bases. The CDR3 contains 17 residues. The V gene's germline CDR1 is SEHNR and CDR2 FQNEAQ (reference sequence). Trimming cost V 4 bases and J 4 bases; bases outside gene matches: 13. CDR3 sequence (DNA): TGTGCCAGCAGCTCCGCCCCCGGGACTAGCTGGGGAGAGACCCAGTACTTC. Protein: CASSSAPGTSWGETQYF. The full variable domain, its missing parts supplied by reference TRBV7-9 and TRBJ2-5, is DTGVSQNPRHKITKRGQNVTFRCDPISEHNRLYWYRQTLGQGPEFLTYFQNEAQLEKSRLLSDRFSAERPKGSFSTLEIQRTEQGDSAMYLCASSSAPGTSWGETQYFGPGTRLLVL.

This chain joins TRBV29-1 and TRBJ1-2; 11 nucleotides line up with TRBD1. Germline V lookup: CDR1 SQVTM, CDR2 ANQGSEA. J was trimmed by 3 bases and V by 6 bases; bases with no gene match: 6. The CDR3 covers 14 residues. The CDR3 nucleotides read TGCAGCGTCACCGGACAGGGGGCCTACTATGGCTACACCTTC. This sequence encodes CSVTGQGAYYGYTF.

The J gene is TRBJ2-7, the V gene TRBV5-1, with 8 bases aligning to TRBD1. V lost 2 bases to trimming and J lost 5 bases; unmatched junction nucleotides: 6. The length of the CDR3 is 14 residues. Germline V gene data show CDR1 as SGHRS and CDR2 as YFSETQ. CDR3 sequence reads: CASSFGQGANEQYF. The CDR3 nucleotides are TGCGCCAGCAGCTTCGGCCAGGGGGCGAACGAGCAGTACTTC. The full variable domain, with the rest looked up from reference TRBV5-1 and TRBJ2-7, is KAGVTQTPRYLIKTRGQQVTLSCSPISGHRSVSWYQQTPGQGLQFLFEYFSETQRNKGNFPGRFSGRQFSNSRSEMNVSTLELGDSALYLCASSFGQGANEQYFGPGTRLTVT.

The J gene is TRBJ2-7, the V gene TRBV11-2; possible D gene TRBD1, 5 bases. This CDR3 comprises 16 residues. CDR1 is SGHAT, CDR2 FQNNGV, per germline. With 1 base removed from V and 5 bases from J, the gap between germline ends came to 18 bases. As DNA, the CDR3 is TGTGCCAGCAGCTTAGGGGTGGGGCAGGGTCGGCACGAGCAGTACTTC. Translating gives CASSLGVGQGRHEQYF.

The table lists this clone with a few counts. This chain joins TRBV7-6 and TRBJ2-2, with D hard to call. V was pared by 3 bases and J by 1 base, with 6 bases between. Germline values: CDR1 SGHVS, CDR2 FNYEAQ. The length of the CDR3 is 14 residues. CDR3 nucleotide sequence: TGTGCCAGCAGCTTGGGCCTGAACACCGGGGAGCTGTTTTTT. Protein sequence: CASSLGLNTGELFF.

The chain recombines TRBV18 with TRBJ1-4; D perhaps matches TRBD1 (5 bases). The CDR3 runs to 14 residues. CDR1 and CDR2 from the germline V gene are KGHSH and LQKENI. V was clipped by 3 bases and J by 8 bases, with 13 bases between them. This CDR3 is CASSPSGGREKLFF. For the CDR3, the DNA is TGTGCCAGCTCACCCTCGGGGGGAAGAGAAAAACTGTTTTTT.

This chain links TRBV5-4 with TRBJ2-7, with 7 bases that match TRBD1. Germline assignment: CDR1 SGHNT and CDR2 YYREEE (reference sequence). The CDR3 length is 13 residues. Germline trimming cut 0 bases from V and 3 bases from J; bases unmatched to any gene: 0. DNA for the CDR3: TGTGCCAGCAGCTTGGACAGGGGCTACGAGCAGTACTTC. Its protein is CASSLDRGYEQYF.

The V gene is TRBV5-1, the J gene TRBJ1-1; D not certain. With 2 bases removed from V and 0 bases from J, the gap between germline ends came to 14 bases. Germline CDR1 SGHRS, CDR2 YFSETQ. The CDR3 is 16 amino acids. This CDR3 reads CASSFGQRAVNTEAFF. The CDR3, as DNA: TGCGCCAGCAGCTTCGGTCAGAGGGCAGTGAACACTGAAGCTTTCTTT.

The chain carries TRBV7-2 and TRBJ2-3, with D perhaps matching TRBD2 (6 bases). The CDR3 length is 16 residues. V shed 8 bases and J shed 0 bases, with 18 bases lying between them. Looked up from germline, CDR1 is SGHTA and CDR2 is FQGNSA. In DNA form, the CDR3 reads TGTGCCAGCGGACCGGGACCCGGGGGTAGCACAGATACGCAGTATTTT. Residues: CASGPGPGGSTDTQYF.

The chain uses TRBV4-1 and TRBJ1-6; 8 bases map to TRBD1. The germline CDR1 and CDR2 sequences are MGHRA and YSYEKL. With V trimmed by 1 base and J by 6 bases, 2 bases remained unmatched. This CDR3 is built from 15 residues. Here the CDR3 reads CASSQVTGVNSPLHF. CDR3 DNA: TGCGCCAGCAGCCAAGTGACAGGGGTTAATTCACCCCTCCACTTT.

The chain carries TRBV19 and TRBJ2-1; D might be TRBD2 (5 bases). The germline V and J ends were trimmed by 10 bases and 8 bases, with 9 bases remaining between them. The CDR3 totals 10 residues. Germline CDR1 LNHDA, CDR2 SQIVND (reference sequence). The CDR3 reads CAIGRDEQFF. The CDR3 coding sequence is TGTGCCATTGGGCGGGATGAGCAGTTCTTC.

V and J are TRBV5-1 and TRBJ2-7, with 8 bases lining up with TRBD2. Germline V gene sequence: CDR1 SGHRS, CDR2 YFSETQ. The length of the CDR3 is 14 residues. The trim removed 4 bases at V and 4 bases at J, leaving 7 bases unmatched. The CDR3 sequence: CASSPGGEAYEQYF. The CDR3 nucleotides are TGCGCCAGCAGCCCGGGGGGGGAGGCATACGAGCAGTACTTC.

This clone occurred a few times. The chain combines TRBV7-2 with TRBJ2-1, with unresolved D. V dropped 0 bases and J dropped 7 bases, with 7 bases sitting between them. This CDR3 contains 13 residues. Germline V gene data show CDR1 as SGHTA and CDR2 as FQGNSA. The CDR3 spells CASSLARTNEQFF. Written as DNA, the CDR3 is TGTGCCAGCAGCTTAGCCAGAACGAATGAGCAGTTCTTC.

The chain links TRBV7-9 to TRBJ1-2; D may be TRBD1 (6 bases). The CDR3 consists of 14 residues. Germline V CDR1 and CDR2: SEHNR, FQNEAQ (reference sequence). Trimming took off 1 base at V and 5 bases at J, with 11 bases between the two ends. CDR3 nucleotides: TGTGCCAGCAGCTTAGGGGGGCGGATATATGGCTACACCTTC. As protein: CASSLGGRIYGYTF.

The gene calls are TRBV9 and TRBJ2-2, with 7 bases identical to TRBD1. This CDR3 has 19 amino acids. CDR1 and CDR2 (germline): SGDLS, YYNGEE. Trimming cost V 4 bases and J 1 base; bases outside gene matches: 16. DNA of the CDR3: TGTGCCAGCAGCCCTCCCCCAGGGGGTCGGCGGCTGAACACCGGGGAGCTGTTTTTT. This codes for CASSPPPGGRRLNTGELFF.

This chain joins TRBV5-8 and TRBJ1-3; tentative D call: TRBD1 (6 bases). The CDR3 runs to 15 residues. From germline, CDR1 is SGHTS and CDR2 YDEGEE. Trimming removed 0 bases at V and 1 base at J, with 8 bases between. CDR3 in DNA: TGTGCCAGCAGCTTGGACACAGGGTCTGGAAACACCATATATTTT. This translates into CASSLDTGSGNTIYF.

The rearrangement links TRBV12-5 to TRBJ2-7; the match to TRBD1 covers 9 bases. CDR1 is LGHNT, CDR2 FRNRAP, per germline. The CDR3 is 13 amino acids. The V and J ends lost 7 bases and 4 bases, in that order; junction bases with no gene match: 5. CDR3 amino acids: CASVVDRGYEQYF. Here the CDR3 DNA reads TGTGCTAGTGTGGTCGACAGGGGGTACGAGCAGTACTTC.

The chain has TRBV28 and TRBJ1-2; possible D gene TRBD1, 5 bases. The CDR3 consists of 12 residues. Germline V lookup: CDR1 MDHEN, CDR2 SYDVKM. V was cut by 6 bases and J by 4 bases, with 9 bases left in between. CDR3 loop: CASSRQSYGYTF. The CDR3 nucleotides read TGTGCCAGCAGCAGACAGTCCTATGGCTACACCTTC.

The chain joins TRBV7-9 to TRBJ2-3; 9 bases are shared with TRBD2. The junction had 6 bases not matched to a gene; V was cut back by 5 bases and J by 0 bases. CDR3 length: 16 residues. Germline V CDR1 and CDR2: SEHNR, FQNEAQ (reference sequence). This chain's CDR3 is CASSIRGGGSTDTQYF. For the CDR3, the DNA is TGTGCCAGCAGCATACGCGGGGGGGGTAGCACAGATACGCAGTATTTT.